This T cell receptor (beta chain) emerged from a study of CXCR3-negative and CXCR3-positive naive CD8 T cells. The overall study: Each library held about 1.5 +/- 0.3 million TRB reads, around 140 million in total. Study-wide results and limits: Similar levels of surface CD5 were seen between naive subsets; TCR strength was inferred from TRB CDR3 properties. Memory CD8+ cells had much lower diversity, and both naive subsets had comparably high diversity. The study found that naive CXCR3-negative and CXCR3-positive cells shared TRBV-TRBJ usage, while memory cells differed.

In germline, CDR1 is DFQATT, CDR2 SNEGSKA (reference sequence). This CDR3 spans 17 amino acids. The authors made the TRB cDNA libraries by 5' RACE using UMI labels. TCRdb reanalyzed the 5' RACE reads and collapses them to one entry per CDR3 protein, without DNA. This sample's table has 43,000 or so distinct CDR3 sequences. A word on this clonotype: Its antigen is currently unknown.

Sequencing was done on a sample of memory CD8+ T cells from blood. This sequence originates from a human donor in good health. Some clones in this sample may be carry-over from other donors' samples. The chain recombines TRBV20-1 with TRBJ2-7; with no DNA, the TCRdb D assignment of TRBD2 cannot be verified. CDR3 region: CSASPSFIAGDSYEQYF.